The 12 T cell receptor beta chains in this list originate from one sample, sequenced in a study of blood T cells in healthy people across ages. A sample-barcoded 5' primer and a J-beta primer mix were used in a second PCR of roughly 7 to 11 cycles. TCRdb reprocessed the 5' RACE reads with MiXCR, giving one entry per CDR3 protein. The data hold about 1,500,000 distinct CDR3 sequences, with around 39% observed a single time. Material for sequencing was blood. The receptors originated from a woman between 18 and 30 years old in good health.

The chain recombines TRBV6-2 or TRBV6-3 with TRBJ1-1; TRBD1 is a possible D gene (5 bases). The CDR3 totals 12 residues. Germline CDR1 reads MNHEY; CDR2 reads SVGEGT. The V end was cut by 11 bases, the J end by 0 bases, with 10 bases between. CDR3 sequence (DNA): TGTGCCGCGGGGGTAATGAACACTGAAGCTTTCTTT. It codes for CAAGVMNTEAFF.

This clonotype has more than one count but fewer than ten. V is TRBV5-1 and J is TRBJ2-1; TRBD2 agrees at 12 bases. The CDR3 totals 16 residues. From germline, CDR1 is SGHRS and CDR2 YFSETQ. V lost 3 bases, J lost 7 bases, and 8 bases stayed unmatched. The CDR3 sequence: CASSSSGRASINEQFF. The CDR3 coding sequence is TGCGCCAGCAGCTCTAGCGGGAGGGCCTCGATTAATGAGCAGTTCTTC.

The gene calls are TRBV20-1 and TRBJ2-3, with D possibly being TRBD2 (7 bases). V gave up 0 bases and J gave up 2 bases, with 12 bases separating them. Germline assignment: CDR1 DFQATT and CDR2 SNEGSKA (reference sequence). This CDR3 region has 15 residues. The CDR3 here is CSARDWAGATDTQYF. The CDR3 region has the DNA TGCAGTGCTAGAGATTGGGCGGGGGCCACAGATACGCAGTATTTT.

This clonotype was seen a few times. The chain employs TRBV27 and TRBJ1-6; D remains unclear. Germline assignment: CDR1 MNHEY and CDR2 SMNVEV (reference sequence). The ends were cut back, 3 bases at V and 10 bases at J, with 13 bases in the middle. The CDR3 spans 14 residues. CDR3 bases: TGTGCCAGCAGTTTGTCGCAGGATCGCTCACCCCTCCACTTT. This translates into CASSLSQDRSPLHF.

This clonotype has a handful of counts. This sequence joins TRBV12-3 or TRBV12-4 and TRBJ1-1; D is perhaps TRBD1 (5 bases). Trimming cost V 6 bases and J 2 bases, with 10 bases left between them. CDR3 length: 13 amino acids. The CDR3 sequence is CASSHGHNTEAFF. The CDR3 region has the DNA TGTGCCAGCAGCCACGGACACAACACTGAAGCTTTCTTT.

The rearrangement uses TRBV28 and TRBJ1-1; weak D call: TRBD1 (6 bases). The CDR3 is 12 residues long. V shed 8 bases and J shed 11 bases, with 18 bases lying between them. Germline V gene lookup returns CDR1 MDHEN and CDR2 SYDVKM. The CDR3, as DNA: TGTGCCAGCTCCCCAGGGGCGCGGTCTGCTTTCTTT. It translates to CASSPGARSAFF. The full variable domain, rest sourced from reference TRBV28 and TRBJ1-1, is DVKVTQSSRYLVKRTGEKVFLECVQDMDHENMFWYRQDPGLGLRLIYFSYDVKMKEKGDIPEGYSVSREKKERFSLILESASTNQTSMYLCASSPGARSAFFGQGTRLTVV.

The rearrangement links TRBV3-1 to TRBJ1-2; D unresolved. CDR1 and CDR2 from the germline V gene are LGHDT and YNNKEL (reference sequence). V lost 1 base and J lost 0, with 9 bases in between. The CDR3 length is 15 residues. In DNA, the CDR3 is TGTGCCAGCAGCCAAGCGTACCGGGCTAACTATGGCTACACCTTC. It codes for CASSQAYRANYGYTF.

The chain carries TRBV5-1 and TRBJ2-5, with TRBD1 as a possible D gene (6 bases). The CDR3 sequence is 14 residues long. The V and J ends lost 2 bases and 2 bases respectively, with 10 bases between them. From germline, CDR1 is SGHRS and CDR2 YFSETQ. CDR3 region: CASSFRQDQETQYF. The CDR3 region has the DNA TGCGCCAGCAGCTTCCGACAGGATCAAGAGACCCAGTACTTC. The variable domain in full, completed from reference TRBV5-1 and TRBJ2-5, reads KAGVTQTPRYLIKTRGQQVTLSCSPISGHRSVSWYQQTPGQGLQFLFEYFSETQRNKGNFPGRFSGRQFSNSRSEMNVSTLELGDSALYLCASSFRQDQETQYFGPGTRLLVL.

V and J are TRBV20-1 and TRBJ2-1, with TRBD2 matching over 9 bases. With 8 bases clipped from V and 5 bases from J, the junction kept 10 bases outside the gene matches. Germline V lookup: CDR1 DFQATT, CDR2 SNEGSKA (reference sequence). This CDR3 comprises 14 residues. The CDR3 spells CSTNSGSWDNEQFF. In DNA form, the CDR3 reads TGCAGTACAAATAGCGGGAGCTGGGACAATGAGCAGTTCTTC.

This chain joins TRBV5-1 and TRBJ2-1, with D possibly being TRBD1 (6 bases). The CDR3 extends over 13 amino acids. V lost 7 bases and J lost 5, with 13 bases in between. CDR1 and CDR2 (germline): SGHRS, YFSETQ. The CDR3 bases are TGCGCCAGCCGGAGGAGGACAGACAATGAGCAGTTCTTC. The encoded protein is CASRRRTDNEQFF.

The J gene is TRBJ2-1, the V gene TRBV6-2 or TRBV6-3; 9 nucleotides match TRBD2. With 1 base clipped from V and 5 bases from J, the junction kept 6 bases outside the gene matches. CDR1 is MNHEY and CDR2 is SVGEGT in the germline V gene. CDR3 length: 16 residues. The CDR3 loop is CASSYLGGGDHNEQFF. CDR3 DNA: TGTGCCAGCAGTTACTTAGGCGGGGGGGACCACAATGAGCAGTTCTTC.

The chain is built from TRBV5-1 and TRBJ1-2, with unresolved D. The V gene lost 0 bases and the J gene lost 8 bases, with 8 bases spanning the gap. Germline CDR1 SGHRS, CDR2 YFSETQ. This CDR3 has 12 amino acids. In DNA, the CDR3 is TGCGCCAGCAGCTTGGCCGAGGAGGGCTACACCTTC. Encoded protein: CASSLAEEGYTF.